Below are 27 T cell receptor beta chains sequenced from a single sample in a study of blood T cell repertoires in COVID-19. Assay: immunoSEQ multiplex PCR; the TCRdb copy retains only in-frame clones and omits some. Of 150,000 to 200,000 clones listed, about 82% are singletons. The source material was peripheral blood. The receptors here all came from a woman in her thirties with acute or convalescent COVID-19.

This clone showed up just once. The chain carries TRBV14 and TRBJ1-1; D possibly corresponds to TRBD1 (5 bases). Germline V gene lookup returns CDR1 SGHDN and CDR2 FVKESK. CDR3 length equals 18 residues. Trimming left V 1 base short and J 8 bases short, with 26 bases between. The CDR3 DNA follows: TGTGCCAGCAGCCAAGTGGACATTCGTTTAGTAGTAGGTGGGGAAGCTTTCTTT. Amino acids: CASSQVDIRLVVGGEAFF.

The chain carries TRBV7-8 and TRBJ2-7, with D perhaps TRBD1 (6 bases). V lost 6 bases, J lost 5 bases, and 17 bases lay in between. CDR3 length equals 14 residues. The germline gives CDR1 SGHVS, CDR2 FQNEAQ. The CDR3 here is CASRRSGQFDEQYF. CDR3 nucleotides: TGTGCCAGCAGGAGATCTGGACAGTTCGACGAGCAGTACTTC.

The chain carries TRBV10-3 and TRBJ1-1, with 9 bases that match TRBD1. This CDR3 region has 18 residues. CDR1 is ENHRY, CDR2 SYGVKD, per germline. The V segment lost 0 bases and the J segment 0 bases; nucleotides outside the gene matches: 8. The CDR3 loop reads CAISESKITGGMNTEAFF. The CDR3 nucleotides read TGTGCCATCAGTGAGTCGAAAATCACAGGGGGCATGAACACTGAAGCTTTCTTT.

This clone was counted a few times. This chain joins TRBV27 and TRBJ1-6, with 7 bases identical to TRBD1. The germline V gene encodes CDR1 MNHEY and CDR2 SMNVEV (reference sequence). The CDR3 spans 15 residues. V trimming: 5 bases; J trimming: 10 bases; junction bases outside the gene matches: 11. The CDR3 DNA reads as TGTGCCAGCAGTCCCCAGACAGGGCGAAAATCACCCCTCCACTTT. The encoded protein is CASSPQTGRKSPLHF.

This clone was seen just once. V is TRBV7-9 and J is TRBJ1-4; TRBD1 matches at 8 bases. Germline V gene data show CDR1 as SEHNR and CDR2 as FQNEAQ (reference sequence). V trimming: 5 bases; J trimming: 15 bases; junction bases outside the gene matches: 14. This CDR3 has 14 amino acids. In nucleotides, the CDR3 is TGTGCCAGCAGCCCCCTCCCGGGACAGGCGATAGTGTTTTTT. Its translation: CASSPLPGQAIVFF.

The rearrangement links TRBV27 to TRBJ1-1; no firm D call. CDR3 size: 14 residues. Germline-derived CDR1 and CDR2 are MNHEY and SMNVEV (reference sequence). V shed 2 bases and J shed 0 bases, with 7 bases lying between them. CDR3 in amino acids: CASSLRGMNTEAFF. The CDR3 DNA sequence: TGTGCCAGCAGTTTAAGAGGAATGAACACTGAAGCTTTCTTT.

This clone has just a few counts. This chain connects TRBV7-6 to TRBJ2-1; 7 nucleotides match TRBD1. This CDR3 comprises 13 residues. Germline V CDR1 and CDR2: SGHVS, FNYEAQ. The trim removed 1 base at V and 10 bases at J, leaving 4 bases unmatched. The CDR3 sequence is CASSLVGGYEQFF. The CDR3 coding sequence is TGTGCCAGCAGCTTAGTAGGGGGCTACGAGCAGTTCTTC.

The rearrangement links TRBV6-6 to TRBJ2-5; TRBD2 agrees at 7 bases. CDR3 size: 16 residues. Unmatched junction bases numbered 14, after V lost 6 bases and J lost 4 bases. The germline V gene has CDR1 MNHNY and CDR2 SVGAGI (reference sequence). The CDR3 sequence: CASSPLERDPRETQYF. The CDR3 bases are TGTGCCAGCAGCCCTCTTGAGCGGGATCCTCGAGAGACCCAGTACTTC.

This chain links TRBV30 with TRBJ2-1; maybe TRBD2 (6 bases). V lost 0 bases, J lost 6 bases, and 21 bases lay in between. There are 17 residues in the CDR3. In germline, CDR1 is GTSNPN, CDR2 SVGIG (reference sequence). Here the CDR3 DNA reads TGTGCCTGGAGTGTACCTCTAGGTGGGGGGTCCCGCAATGAGCAGTTCTTC. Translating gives CAWSVPLGGGSRNEQFF.

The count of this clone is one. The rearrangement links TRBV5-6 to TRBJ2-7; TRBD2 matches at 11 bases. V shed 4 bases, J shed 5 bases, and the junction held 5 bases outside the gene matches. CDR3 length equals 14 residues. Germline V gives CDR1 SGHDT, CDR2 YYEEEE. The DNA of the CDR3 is TGTGCCAGCAGCGTCACTAGCGGGGGTCACGAGCAGTACTTC. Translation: CASSVTSGGHEQYF.

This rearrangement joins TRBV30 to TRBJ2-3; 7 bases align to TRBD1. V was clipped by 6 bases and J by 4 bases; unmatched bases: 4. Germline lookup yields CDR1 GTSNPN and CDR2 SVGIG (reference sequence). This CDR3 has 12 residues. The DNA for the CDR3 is TGTGCCTGCAGCACAGGGGCAGATACGCAGTATTTT. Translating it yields CACSTGADTQYF.

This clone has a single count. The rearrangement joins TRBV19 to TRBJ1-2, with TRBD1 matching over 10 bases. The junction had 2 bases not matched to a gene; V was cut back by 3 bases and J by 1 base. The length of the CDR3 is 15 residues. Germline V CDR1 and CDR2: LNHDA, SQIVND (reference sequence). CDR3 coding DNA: TGTGCCAGTAGTATCGGGACAGGGGATAACTATGGCTACACCTTC. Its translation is CASSIGTGDNYGYTF.

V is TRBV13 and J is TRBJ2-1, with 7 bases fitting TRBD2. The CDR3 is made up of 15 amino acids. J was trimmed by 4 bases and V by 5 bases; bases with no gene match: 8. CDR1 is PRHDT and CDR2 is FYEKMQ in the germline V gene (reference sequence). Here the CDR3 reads CASSAGLETYNEQFF. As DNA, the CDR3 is TGTGCCAGCAGCGCAGGACTAGAAACGTACAATGAGCAGTTCTTC.

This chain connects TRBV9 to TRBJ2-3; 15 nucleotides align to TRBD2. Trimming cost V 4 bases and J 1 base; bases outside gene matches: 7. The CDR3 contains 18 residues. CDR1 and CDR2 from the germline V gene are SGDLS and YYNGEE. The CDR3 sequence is CASSPRTSGGARTDTQYF. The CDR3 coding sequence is TGTGCCAGCAGCCCCCGGACTAGCGGGGGGGCGCGCACAGATACGCAGTATTTT.

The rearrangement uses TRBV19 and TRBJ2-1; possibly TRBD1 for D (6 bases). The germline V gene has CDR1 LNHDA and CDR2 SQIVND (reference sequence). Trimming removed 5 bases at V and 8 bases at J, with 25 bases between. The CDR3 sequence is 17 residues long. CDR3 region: CASSWTEGLLGLDEQFF. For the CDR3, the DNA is TGTGCCAGTAGTTGGACAGAGGGGCTCCTCGGGTTGGATGAGCAGTTCTTC.

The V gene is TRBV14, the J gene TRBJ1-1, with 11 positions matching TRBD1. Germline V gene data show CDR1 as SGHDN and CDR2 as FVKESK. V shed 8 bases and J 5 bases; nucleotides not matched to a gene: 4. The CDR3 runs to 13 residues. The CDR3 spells CASRGQGATEAFF. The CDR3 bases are TGTGCCAGCCGAGGACAGGGGGCGACTGAAGCTTTCTTT.

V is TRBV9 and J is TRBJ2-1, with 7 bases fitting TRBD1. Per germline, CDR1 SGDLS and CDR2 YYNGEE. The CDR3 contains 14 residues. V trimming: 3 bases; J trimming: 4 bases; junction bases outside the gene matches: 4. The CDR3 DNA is TGTGCCAGCAGCGCCTCGGGACAGTACAATGAGCAGTTCTTC. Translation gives CASSASGQYNEQFF.

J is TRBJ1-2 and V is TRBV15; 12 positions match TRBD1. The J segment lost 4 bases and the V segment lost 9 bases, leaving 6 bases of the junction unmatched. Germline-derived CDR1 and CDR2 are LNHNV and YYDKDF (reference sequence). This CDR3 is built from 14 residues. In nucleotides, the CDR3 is TGTGCCACGGAAGGGACAGGGGGCGGCTATGGCTACACCTTC. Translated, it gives CATEGTGGGYGYTF.

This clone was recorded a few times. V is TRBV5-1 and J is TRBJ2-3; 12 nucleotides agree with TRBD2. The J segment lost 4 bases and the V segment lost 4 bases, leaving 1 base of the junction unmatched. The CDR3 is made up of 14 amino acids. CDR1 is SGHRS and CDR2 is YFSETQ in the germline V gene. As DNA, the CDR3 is TGCGCCAGCAGCCTAGCGGGAGGGGCAGATACGCAGTATTTT. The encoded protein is CASSLAGGADTQYF.

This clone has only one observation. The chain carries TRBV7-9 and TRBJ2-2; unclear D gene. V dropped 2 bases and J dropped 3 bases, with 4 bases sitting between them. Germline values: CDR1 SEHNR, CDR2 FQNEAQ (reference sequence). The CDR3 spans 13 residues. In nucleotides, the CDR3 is TGTGCCAGCAGCTTAACAGACACCGGGGAGCTGTTTTTT. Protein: CASSLTDTGELFF.

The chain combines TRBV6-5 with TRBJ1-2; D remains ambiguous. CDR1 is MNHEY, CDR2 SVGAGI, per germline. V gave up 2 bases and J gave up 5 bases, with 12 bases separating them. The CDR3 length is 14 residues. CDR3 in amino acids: CASSYLPPRYGYTF. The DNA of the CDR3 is TGTGCCAGCAGTTACCTACCCCCGAGATATGGCTACACCTTC.

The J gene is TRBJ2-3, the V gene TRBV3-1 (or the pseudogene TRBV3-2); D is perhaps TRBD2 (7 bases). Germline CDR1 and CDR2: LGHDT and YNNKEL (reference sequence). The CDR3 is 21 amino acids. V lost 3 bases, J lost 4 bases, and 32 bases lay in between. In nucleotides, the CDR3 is TGTGCCAGCAGCCACCCGATGCGGGACACAAGGACGGGAGGAAGTCCAGATACGCAGTATTTT. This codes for CASSHPMRDTRTGGSPDTQYF.

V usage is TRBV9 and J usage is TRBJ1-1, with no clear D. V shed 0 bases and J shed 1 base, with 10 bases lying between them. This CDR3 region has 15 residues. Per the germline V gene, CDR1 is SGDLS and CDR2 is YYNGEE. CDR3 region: CASSVGTLGNTEAFF. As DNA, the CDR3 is TGTGCCAGCAGCGTAGGTACTCTTGGGAACACTGAAGCTTTCTTT.

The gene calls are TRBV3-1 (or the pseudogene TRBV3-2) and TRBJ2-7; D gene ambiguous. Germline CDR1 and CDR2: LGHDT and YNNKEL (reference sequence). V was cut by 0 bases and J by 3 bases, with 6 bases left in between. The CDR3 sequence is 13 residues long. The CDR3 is CASSQDPFYEQYF. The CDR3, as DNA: TGTGCCAGCAGCCAAGATCCCTTCTACGAGCAGTACTTC.

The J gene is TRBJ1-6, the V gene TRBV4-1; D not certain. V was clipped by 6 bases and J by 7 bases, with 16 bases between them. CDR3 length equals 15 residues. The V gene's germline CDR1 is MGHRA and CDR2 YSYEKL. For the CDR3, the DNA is TGCGCCAGCAGGGGCCTCGGGGTTGGGAATTCACCCCTCCACTTT. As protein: CASRGLGVGNSPLHF.

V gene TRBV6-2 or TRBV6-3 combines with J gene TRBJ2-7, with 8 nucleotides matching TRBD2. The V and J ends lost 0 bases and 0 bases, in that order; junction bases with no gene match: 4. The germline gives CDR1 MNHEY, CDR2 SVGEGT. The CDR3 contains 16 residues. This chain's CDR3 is CASSYSTTSGSYEQYF. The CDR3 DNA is TGTGCCAGCAGTTACTCAACAACTAGCGGCTCCTACGAGCAGTACTTC.

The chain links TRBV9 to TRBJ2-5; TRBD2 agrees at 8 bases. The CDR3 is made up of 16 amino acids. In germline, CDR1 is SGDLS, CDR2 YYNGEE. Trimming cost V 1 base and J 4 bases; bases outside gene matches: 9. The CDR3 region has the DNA TGTGCCAGCAGCGTAACGGCGGGGGGCCTCGGAGAGACCCAGTACTTC. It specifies CASSVTAGGLGETQYF.